The 25 T cell receptor beta chains presented below share a single source sample, sequenced in a study of T cells expressing NK-cell markers. TCRdb re-called the 5' RACE reads and catalogs CDR3 proteins one per entry, DNA excluded. The table for this sample gives some 500,000 distinct CDR3 sequences. The specimen was blood T cells: a sorted CD56 or NKG2C T cell subset, CD4+ or CD8+ T cells, or bulk PBMC T cells (not recorded which). The receptors here all came from a woman aged 45 to 65 in good health.

The rearrangement uses TRBV2 and TRBJ2-2; TCRdb's assignment of TRBD1 cannot be checked, as there is no DNA. The length of the CDR3 is 15 residues. Per the germline V gene, CDR1 is SNHLY and CDR2 is FYNNEI. CDR3 sequence reads: CASSPTGGATGELFF.

The J gene is TRBJ2-5, the V gene TRBV5-1; TCRdb selects TRBD2, and the lack of DNA leaves this call unchecked. The CDR3 length is 15 residues. In germline, CDR1 is SGHRS, CDR2 YFSETQ. The CDR3 loop is CASRWATSGQETQYF. The full variable domain, in which reference TRBV5-1 and TRBJ2-5 provide the parts outside the CDR3, is KAGVTQTPRYLIKTRGQQVTLSCSPISGHRSVSWYQQTPGQGLQFLFEYFSETQRNKGNFPGRFSGRQFSNSRSEMNVSTLELGDSALYLCASRWATSGQETQYFGPGTRLLVL.

The chain joins TRBV6-1 to TRBJ2-1; checking the TCRdb D call of TRBD2 is not possible without DNA. From germline, CDR1 is MNHNS and CDR2 SASEGT. The CDR3 extends over 14 amino acids. CDR3 in amino acids: CASSGLAGIGEQFF.

The chain combines TRBV6-1 with TRBJ2-1; TCRdb's D call, TRBD1, is unchecked because there is no DNA. CDR1 is MNHNS and CDR2 is SASEGT in the germline V gene. The CDR3 is 17 residues long. CDR3 loop: CASRGVRRINPHNEQFF.

The chain combines TRBV5-1 with TRBJ2-5; TCRdb reports TRBD1, a call that lacks DNA to check it against. CDR1 and CDR2 from the germline V gene are SGHRS and YFSETQ. The CDR3 contains 14 residues. The CDR3 loop is CASSPRTGLATQYF.

The V gene is TRBV10-3, the J gene TRBJ2-4; as DNA is missing, the TRBD2 call by TCRdb cannot be tested. CDR1 ENHRY and CDR2 SYGVKD come from the germline V gene. This CDR3 has 16 amino acids. The CDR3 sequence is CAISESAGRAMDIQYF.

This sequence joins TRBV12-3 or TRBV12-4 and TRBJ2-6; TCRdb picks TRBD1, but there is no DNA to check that call. The CDR3 totals 16 residues. This chain's CDR3 is CASSSMTGAGANVLTF.

J is TRBJ2-1 and V is TRBV18; TCRdb returns TRBD2, unconfirmable since there is no DNA. The germline V gene has CDR1 KGHSH and CDR2 LQKENI. CDR3 length equals 15 residues. CDR3: CASSPSGLGLNEQFF. Filled out from reference TRBV18 and TRBJ2-1, the complete variable domain reads NAGVMQNPRHLVRRRGQEARLRCSPMKGHSHVYWYRQLPEEGLKFMVYLQKENIIDESGMPKERFSAEFPKEGPSILRIQQVVRGDSAAYFCASSPSGLGLNEQFFGPGTRLTVL.

The chain uses TRBV19 and TRBJ1-2; lacking DNA, the TRBD1 call made by TCRdb goes unchecked. Germline V lookup: CDR1 LNHDA, CDR2 SQIVND (reference sequence). This CDR3 region has 15 residues. The CDR3: CASTERGASVPGYTF.

The V gene is TRBV7-9, the J gene TRBJ1-6; TCRdb's D gene call, TRBD1, goes unchecked for lack of DNA. CDR3 length: 14 amino acids. The V gene's germline CDR1 is SEHNR and CDR2 FQNEAQ (reference sequence). CDR3 in amino acids: CASSAQGSREPLHF.

The chain links TRBV7-2 to TRBJ2-3; TCRdb's D call, TRBD1, is unchecked because there is no DNA. The CDR3 covers 15 residues. Germline CDR1 SGHTA, CDR2 FQGNSA. CDR3 in amino acids: CASSLQGRGADTQYF.

The rearrangement links TRBV10-3 to TRBJ1-2; the D call of TRBD1 rests on TCRdb alone, since no DNA is present to check it. The germline gives CDR1 ENHRY, CDR2 SYGVKD. The CDR3 has 17 amino acids. CDR3 loop: CAITGGQGGVPNYGYTF.

This chain links TRBV7-3 with TRBJ2-7; absent DNA, TCRdb's TRBD1 call cannot be checked. The length of the CDR3 is 14 residues. Germline V lookup: CDR1 SGHTA, CDR2 FQGTGA. CDR3: CASSFGGASYEQYF.

The chain couples TRBV12-3 or TRBV12-4 to TRBJ1-3. CDR3 length equals 17 residues. This CDR3 is CASSLVSGLNSGNTIYF.

V and J are TRBV7-2 and TRBJ2-7; TCRdb proposes TRBD1, but this gene call is untestable without DNA. The CDR3 is 16 residues long. The germline V gene encodes CDR1 SGHTA and CDR2 FQGNSA. This CDR3 is CASSSDLRDSPFEQYF.

The V gene is TRBV28, the J gene TRBJ2-3; the TCRdb D gene call, TRBD1, has no DNA to confirm it. The CDR3 is made up of 15 amino acids. Germline values: CDR1 MDHEN, CDR2 SYDVKM. The CDR3: CASSFPRGQGDTQYF.

The rearrangement joins TRBV7-9 to TRBJ2-5. CDR1 is SEHNR and CDR2 is FQNEAQ in the germline V gene (reference sequence). This CDR3 region has 14 residues. CDR3 residues: CASSPSWTQETQYF. The whole variable domain, filled in from reference TRBV7-9 and TRBJ2-5, reads DTGVSQNPRHKITKRGQNVTFRCDPISEHNRLYWYRQTLGQGPEFLTYFQNEAQLEKSRLLSDRFSAERPKGSFSTLEIQRTEQGDSAMYLCASSPSWTQETQYFGPGTRLLVL.

The V call is TRBV7-8, the J call TRBJ2-2; TCRdb's D call, TRBD1, is unchecked because there is no DNA. Looked up from germline, CDR1 is SGHVS and CDR2 is FQNEAQ. The CDR3 is 16 residues long. This CDR3 is CASSLGRQGSAGELFF.

This chain connects TRBV12-3 or TRBV12-4 to TRBJ1-2; TCRdb's assignment of TRBD1 cannot be checked, as there is no DNA. This CDR3 contains 16 residues. The CDR3 sequence is CASSGAPYTGDYGYTF.

The CDR3 protein is CASSSKLWGSNSPLHF. The chain couples TRBV12-3 or TRBV12-4 to TRBJ1-6. The CDR3 covers 16 residues.

The J gene is TRBJ2-7, the V gene TRBV7-8; the D call of TRBD2 rests on TCRdb alone, since no DNA is present to check it. CDR3 length: 17 residues. The V gene's germline CDR1 is SGHVS and CDR2 FQNEAQ. The CDR3 loop reads CASSLGGLAANQYEQYF.

The rearrangement links TRBV3-1 to TRBJ2-3; no DNA is available, so the TRBD1 call from TCRdb remains unchecked. Germline CDR1 is LGHDT and CDR2 is YNNKEL (reference sequence). CDR3 length: 14 amino acids. Here the CDR3 reads CASSPPRGTDTQYF.

This chain links TRBV4-1 with TRBJ2-4; TCRdb names TRBD2, which stays unverified in the absence of DNA. CDR1 and CDR2 from the germline V gene are MGHRA and YSYEKL. The CDR3 length is 18 residues. CDR3 sequence reads: CASSPGLAGGAAKNIQYF.

The chain couples TRBV6-2 or TRBV6-3 to TRBJ2-1; TCRdb picks TRBD2, but there is no DNA to check that call. The CDR3 length is 15 residues. Germline V gene lookup returns CDR1 MNHEY and CDR2 SVGEGT. CDR3: CASSSLWREFNEQFF.

The chain employs TRBV24-1 and TRBJ2-2; TCRdb's D call, TRBD2, is unchecked because there is no DNA. CDR1 is KGHDR, CDR2 SFDVKD, per germline. The CDR3 consists of 12 residues. CDR3 residues: CATSDRYGELFF.